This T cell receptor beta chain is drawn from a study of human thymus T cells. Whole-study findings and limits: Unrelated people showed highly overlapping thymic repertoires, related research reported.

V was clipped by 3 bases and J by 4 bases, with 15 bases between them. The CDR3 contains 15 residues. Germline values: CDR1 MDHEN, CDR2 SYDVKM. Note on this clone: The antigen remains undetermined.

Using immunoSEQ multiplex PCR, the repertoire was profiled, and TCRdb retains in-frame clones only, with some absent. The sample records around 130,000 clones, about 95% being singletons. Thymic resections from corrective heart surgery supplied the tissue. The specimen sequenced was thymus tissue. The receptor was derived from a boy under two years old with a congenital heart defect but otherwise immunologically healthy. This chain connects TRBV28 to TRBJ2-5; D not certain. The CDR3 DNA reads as TGTGCCAGCAGTTTTCGCCCGGGTTGGAGAGAGACCCAGTACTTC. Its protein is CASSFRPGWRETQYF.